Presented here are 11 T cell receptor beta chains from one specimen sequenced in a study of T cells in Graves' hyperthyroidism and ophthalmopathy. There were TCR beta CDR3 regions amplified from RNA transcripts. An initial round of RT-PCR targeting the TCR CDR3 relied on the HTBI primer set. TCRdb reanalysed the multiplex PCR reads using MiXCR and keeps one entry per CDR3 protein. The sample records roughly 380,000 distinct CDR3 sequences, 14% being singletons. The sample consisted of blood. These receptor sequences come from an older woman with Graves' hyperthyroidism.

This clonotype showed up many times. The chain links TRBV3-1 to TRBJ2-7; D remains unclear. The CDR3 is 13 amino acids. V was shortened by 2 bases and J by 5 bases, with 10 bases between the two germline ends. The germline V gene has CDR1 LGHDT and CDR2 YNNKEL (reference sequence). CDR3 loop: CASSQYRADEQYF. The CDR3 bases are TGTGCCAGCAGCCAATACCGGGCCGACGAGCAGTACTTC.

This clonotype was recorded a few times. For the CDR3, the DNA is TGCAGTGCCAGTGGGACTAGCCGGCATGAGCAGTTCTTC. Protein sequence: CSASGTSRHEQFF. The V and J genes are TRBV20-1 and TRBJ2-1; 9 bases are a match to TRBD2. The J segment lost 8 bases and the V segment lost 6 bases, leaving 8 bases of the junction unmatched. This CDR3 has 13 residues. Germline CDR1 is DFQATT and CDR2 is SNEGSKA (reference sequence).

The chain employs TRBV28 and TRBJ2-7; TRBD1 aligns across 12 bases. V lost 1 base and J lost 4; bases outside the gene matches: 11. Germline-derived CDR1 and CDR2 are MDHEN and SYDVKM. The CDR3 is 18 amino acids. CDR3 coding DNA: TGTGCCAGCAGTTTATCCCCGGGACAGGGGGCGAGGGGATACGAGCAGTACTTC. It specifies CASSLSPGQGARGYEQYF. The whole variable domain, remainder taken from reference TRBV28 and TRBJ2-7, is DVKVTQSSRYLVKRTGEKVFLECVQDMDHENMFWYRQDPGLGLRLIYFSYDVKMKEKGDIPEGYSVSREKKERFSLILESASTNQTSMYLCASSLSPGQGARGYEQYFGPGTRLTVT.

The gene calls are TRBV12-5 and TRBJ1-1; D call uncertain. Trimming took off 0 bases at V and 4 bases at J, with 9 bases between the two ends. The length of the CDR3 is 14 residues. Per the germline V gene, CDR1 is LGHNT and CDR2 is FRNRAP. CDR3 sequence: CASGLVRVGTEAFF. The CDR3 DNA sequence: TGTGCTAGTGGTTTGGTACGGGTGGGCACTGAAGCTTTCTTT.

This clonotype came up many times. The chain carries TRBV20-1 and TRBJ1-2, with a weak D call TRBD1 (5 bases). The germline V gene encodes CDR1 DFQATT and CDR2 SNEGSKA (reference sequence). CDR3 length: 15 residues. The V and J ends lost 5 bases and 6 bases respectively, with 22 bases between them. CDR3 amino acids: CSAVPGPSRVHGYTF. CDR3 DNA sequence: TGCAGTGCTGTACCGGGACCGAGTAGAGTGCATGGCTACACCTTC.

The chain carries TRBV12-3 or TRBV12-4 and TRBJ1-2, with D unresolved. The length of the CDR3 is 14 residues. The V end was cut by 5 bases, the J end by 4 bases, with 14 bases between. The CDR3 coding sequence is TGTGCCAGCAGTCCCCAGCAGGTGAGCTATGGCTACACCTTC. It yields the protein CASSPQQVSYGYTF.

This clonotype was observed many times. The V gene is TRBV6-2 or TRBV6-3, the J gene TRBJ2-7, with D unresolved. The length of the CDR3 is 14 residues. V was clipped by 7 bases and J by 2 bases, with 15 bases between them. Germline V gene lookup returns CDR1 MNHEY and CDR2 SVGEGT. DNA for the CDR3: TGTGCCAGCACCGATGTGGTCCTCCCCTACGAGCAGTACTTC. The encoded protein is CASTDVVLPYEQYF.

This clonotype was observed at least ten times. V usage is TRBV3-1 and J usage is TRBJ2-7, with 7 bases fitting TRBD2. The trim removed 0 bases at V and 3 bases at J, leaving 5 bases unmatched. The CDR3 has 15 residues. CDR1 and CDR2 (germline): LGHDT, YNNKEL (reference sequence). The CDR3 sequence: CASSQDGLADYEQYF. The CDR3 DNA is TGTGCCAGCAGCCAAGATGGCCTAGCGGACTACGAGCAGTACTTC.

The sample holds many counts of this clonotype. V gene TRBV3-1 combines with J gene TRBJ1-2; D not certain. Trimming took 4 bases from V and 5 from J, leaving 17 bases between them. The V gene's germline CDR1 is LGHDT and CDR2 YNNKEL (reference sequence). There are 15 residues in the CDR3. Here the CDR3 reads CASSPGAPWRYGYTF. The CDR3 nucleotides read TGTGCCAGCAGCCCCGGTGCGCCATGGCGATATGGCTACACCTTC.

The J gene is TRBJ2-7, the V gene TRBV9; possibly TRBD2 for D (5 bases). V was trimmed by 1 base and J by 9 bases, leaving 14 bases between them. CDR1 and CDR2 from the germline V gene are SGDLS and YYNGEE. The CDR3 is made up of 13 amino acids. CDR3 DNA: TGTGCCAGCAGCGTATCGCGGCGGGCCGGGCAGTACTTC. Translated: CASSVSRRAGQYF.

This clonotype was seen repeatedly, ten times or more. The chain couples TRBV30 to TRBJ1-1, with unresolved D. Germline V lookup: CDR1 GTSNPN, CDR2 SVGIG (reference sequence). The CDR3 runs 12 residues. V lost 4 bases, J lost 1 base, and 7 bases lay in between. The CDR3 DNA reads as TGTGCCTGGAAACCTCCGAACACTGAAGCTTTCTTT. Protein product: CAWKPPNTEAFF.